This T cell receptor beta chain is drawn from a study of blood T cells in healthy people across ages. General study points: Diversity was estimated from one million T cells, and these estimates were considered underestimates.

The use of a sample-barcoded 5' primer and a J-beta primer mix characterized a second PCR of about 7 to 12 cycles. Template switching added a 12-random-nucleotide identifier to every cDNA molecule. In TCRdb, the 5' RACE reads were re-called with MiXCR into one record per CDR3 protein. The data contain around 780,000 distinct CDR3 sequences, roughly 50% of them singletons. Peripheral blood from each donor was collected in a volume of 9.5 to 10 milliliters. This clonotype turned up a few times. What it binds is not known. Sequenced sample: blood. This TCR derives from a man aged 40-50 years in good health.

Written as DNA, the CDR3 is TGTGCCAGCCAACTTGCCCCAGGGGCCTACGAGCAGTACTTC. Translated: CASQLAPGAYEQYF. The chain has TRBV7-2 and TRBJ2-7; tentative D call: TRBD1 (6 bases). Germline CDR1 SGHTA, CDR2 FQGNSA. There are 14 residues in the CDR3. V lost 8 bases, J lost 2 bases, and 16 bases lay in between. Complete variable domain (other parts from reference TRBV7-2 and TRBJ2-7): GAGVSQSPSNKVTEKGKDVELRCDPISGHTALYWYRQSLGQGLEFLIYFQGNSAPDKSGLPSDRFSAERTGGSVSTLTIQRTQQEDSAVYLCASQLAPGAYEQYFGPGTRLTVT.